The T cell receptor (beta chain) described here comes from a study of cytomegalovirus exposure and HLA in healthy donors. This clone was recorded a few times. 60 Vbeta and 13 Jbeta primers were used in PCR. Clones were read by immunoSEQ multiplex PCR, and TCRdb kept only the in-frame ones, dropping some. The sample has about 69,000 clones, under 80% seen once; the top ten hold 11% to 15%. Per germline, CDR1 SGHTS and CDR2 YDEGEE. The CDR3 runs to 14 residues. V was clipped by 5 bases and J by 4 bases, with 12 bases between them. The chain combines TRBV5-8 with TRBJ1-4, with D hard to call. This receptor was taken from a male donor in good health and CMV-seropositive. The sample comprised PBMCs. The CDR3 nucleotides are TGTGCCAGCAGACCGGGGTACCGTAATGAAAAACTGTTTTTT. Encoded protein: CASRPGYRNEKLFF.